Each of the 14 T cell receptor beta chains below was sequenced from the same sample in a study of cytomegalovirus exposure and HLA in healthy donors. With 60 Vbeta and 13 Jbeta primers, the PCR was carried out. The data were produced by immunoSEQ multiplex PCR, yet TCRdb's version contains in-frame clones alone and is incomplete. The sample includes hundreds of thousands of clones, over 80% of them seen just once. The material sequenced was PBMCs. The receptors originated from a man between 35 and 55 years old in good health and CMV-seropositive.

This sequence joins TRBV7-9 and TRBJ1-2, with TRBD1 matching over 8 bases. The CDR3 sequence is 18 residues long. V gave up 5 bases and J gave up 3 bases; unmatched junction bases: 17. Germline lookup yields CDR1 SEHNR and CDR2 FQNEAQ (reference sequence). DNA for the CDR3: TGTGCCAGCAGCCTCGCCGGGACAGGCCCTTCAGGTCACTATGGCTACACCTTC. Its translation: CASSLAGTGPSGHYGYTF.

In this sample, this clone turned up a few times. CDR3 bases: TGTGCCAGCAGTTCGGGGTGGGGGACCCAGTACTTC. The encoded protein is CASSSGWGTQYF. V and J are TRBV28 and TRBJ2-5, with D possibly matching TRBD2 (5 bases). The CDR3 has 12 amino acids. With 4 bases removed from V and 7 bases from J, the gap between germline ends came to 10 bases. Germline-derived CDR1 and CDR2 are MDHEN and SYDVKM. Together with reference TRBV28 and TRBJ2-5, the CDR3 gives the full variable domain: DVKVTQSSRYLVKRTGEKVFLECVQDMDHENMFWYRQDPGLGLRLIYFSYDVKMKEKGDIPEGYSVSREKKERFSLILESASTNQTSMYLCASSSGWGTQYFGPGTRLLVL.

The rearrangement joins TRBV5-6 to TRBJ2-6; 7 nucleotides line up with TRBD1. The CDR3 runs to 17 residues. Germline assignment: CDR1 SGHDT and CDR2 YYEEEE. Losses at the gene ends were 4 bases for V and 0 bases for J; bases not matched to a gene: 7. The chain's CDR3 is CASSEGQFRSGANVLTF. The DNA of the CDR3 is TGTGCCAGCAGCGAGGGACAGTTCCGCTCTGGGGCCAACGTCCTGACTTTC.

The rearrangement links TRBV19 to TRBJ2-3; no clear D. The CDR3 is 13 amino acids. CDR1 and CDR2 (germline): LNHDA, SQIVND (reference sequence). Trimming shortened V by 7 bases and J by 5 bases, and 13 bases separated the two germline ends. In nucleotides, the CDR3 is TGTGCCAGTAAGGAGCCCTTGGGAGATACGCAGTATTTT. Amino acid sequence: CASKEPLGDTQYF.

Only a few counts were recorded for this clone. V and J are TRBV13 and TRBJ2-1; a possible D gene is TRBD2 (6 bases). Germline V CDR1 and CDR2: PRHDT, FYEKMQ (reference sequence). Trimming took off 3 bases at V and 8 bases at J, with 17 bases between the two ends. The CDR3 sequence is 15 residues long. CDR3 residues: CASSFFRERIDEQFF. DNA of the CDR3: TGTGCCAGCAGCTTCTTTCGGGAGCGAATCGATGAGCAGTTCTTC.

This clone occurred a few times. This chain links TRBV29-1 with TRBJ2-7, with 14 nucleotides matching TRBD2. The germline gives CDR1 SQVTM, CDR2 ANQGSEA. J gave up 4 bases and V 1 base, and 6 bases lay outside the gene matches. The CDR3 is 16 amino acids. CDR3 sequence (DNA): TGCAGCGTTGAAGGACTAGCGGGAGGGCCAGAGTACGAGCAGTACTTC. This codes for CSVEGLAGGPEYEQYF.

The genes are TRBV11-3 and TRBJ2-7, with D perhaps matching TRBD2 (6 bases). Looked up from germline, CDR1 is SGHNT and CDR2 is YENEEA. V was pared by 5 bases and J by 7 bases, with 21 bases between. The CDR3 runs 15 residues. The CDR3 loop reads CASSHGRTPLSEQYF. The CDR3 nucleotides read TGTGCCAGCAGCCATGGGAGGACCCCACTATCGGAGCAGTACTTC.

This CDR3 is CASTGGDRGNYGYTF. DNA of the CDR3: TGTGCCAGCACGGGAGGGGACAGGGGTAACTATGGCTACACCTTC. The chain uses TRBV6-6 and TRBJ1-2, with 10 bases identical to TRBD1. The CDR3 contains 15 residues. Germline CDR1 is MNHNY and CDR2 is SVGAGI (reference sequence). V was pared by 7 bases and J by 1 base, with 6 bases of the junction left unmatched.

The chain joins TRBV28 to TRBJ2-5; 12 nucleotides align to TRBD2. CDR1 and CDR2 from the germline V gene are MDHEN and SYDVKM. This CDR3 contains 14 residues. V dropped 7 bases and J dropped 5; count of bases not matched to a gene: 5. CDR3 amino acids: CASTLAGGGETQYF. CDR3 nucleotides: TGTGCCAGCACGCTAGCGGGAGGGGGGGAGACCCAGTACTTC.

The chain combines TRBV6-1 with TRBJ2-7; 7 bases align to TRBD1. The V gene end was trimmed by 6 bases and the J gene end by 5 bases; junction bases not matched to a gene: 10. The length of the CDR3 is 14 residues. Germline CDR1 reads MNHNS; CDR2 reads SASEGT. The CDR3, as DNA: TGTGCCAGCAGGGATCCTTCGACAGGGAACGAGCAGTACTTC. Translated, it gives CASRDPSTGNEQYF.

This clone is a singleton in its sample. The chain carries TRBV2 and TRBJ2-3, with a tentative D call TRBD1 (6 bases). The germline V gene encodes CDR1 SNHLY and CDR2 FYNNEI. The CDR3 length is 14 residues. The V end lost 8 bases, the J end lost 3 bases, and 15 bases lay between the germline ends. The CDR3 region is CASGKWTETDTQYF. CDR3 sequence (DNA): TGTGCCAGCGGAAAATGGACAGAAACAGATACGCAGTATTTT.

The rearrangement joins TRBV7-9 to TRBJ2-1, with D possibly TRBD1 on 6 matching bases. This CDR3 is 16 amino acids long. Trimming stripped 6 bases from V and 2 bases from J, with 17 bases between. Germline V gene data show CDR1 as SEHNR and CDR2 as FQNEAQ (reference sequence). The CDR3 region is CASRLQGVGPYNEQFF. In DNA, the CDR3 is TGTGCCAGCAGACTACAGGGAGTGGGGCCCTACAATGAGCAGTTCTTC.

This chain uses TRBV5-1 with TRBJ2-1; tentative D call: TRBD2 (7 bases). CDR3 size: 13 residues. In germline, CDR1 is SGHRS, CDR2 YFSETQ. V lost 4 bases to trimming and J lost 5 bases, with 10 bases between them. The CDR3 bases are TGCGCCAGCAGCAGGGGGACTAACAATGAGCAGTTCTTC. This encodes CASSRGTNNEQFF.

This chain connects TRBV19 to TRBJ1-5; D ambiguous. In germline, CDR1 is LNHDA, CDR2 SQIVND (reference sequence). The V end lost 1 base, the J end lost 0 bases, and 7 bases lay between the germline ends. The CDR3 loop spans 15 amino acids. CDR3 bases: TGTGCCAGTAGTATAGGAACTTATAGCAATCAGCCCCAGCATTTT. Residues: CASSIGTYSNQPQHF.